A single sample gave rise to the 18 T cell receptor beta chains below, sequenced in a study of blood T cell repertoires in COVID-19. TCRdb's copy holds only in-frame clones and misses some; the assay was immunoSEQ multiplex PCR. The sample includes about 97,000 clones, around 92% of them seen just once. What was sequenced was peripheral blood. The receptors were gathered from a man in his late teens or twenties with acute or convalescent COVID-19.

This chain links TRBV5-1 with TRBJ1-2, with 8 bases matching TRBD1. Per germline, CDR1 SGHRS and CDR2 YFSETQ. The J segment lost 5 bases and the V segment lost 4 bases, leaving 7 bases of the junction unmatched. The CDR3 runs 14 residues. The CDR3 loop reads CASSIGQGEYGYTF. CDR3 DNA: TGCGCCAGCAGCATAGGACAGGGAGAATATGGCTACACCTTC.

The chain links TRBV19 to TRBJ1-2, with 9 positions matching TRBD1. CDR3 length equals 16 residues. With V trimmed by 1 base and J by 7 bases, 10 bases remained unmatched. Germline lookup yields CDR1 LNHDA and CDR2 SQIVND (reference sequence). CDR3 sequence: CASSIVHFGTGFGYTF. In nucleotides, the CDR3 is TGTGCCAGTAGTATAGTTCACTTCGGGACAGGGTTTGGCTACACCTTC.

This clone was recorded a few times. Other DNA sequences in the same sample also yield this CDR3. This chain uses TRBV19 with TRBJ2-1, with 15 bases identical to TRBD2. The CDR3 length is 15 residues. With V trimmed by 5 bases and J by 8 bases, 4 bases remained unmatched. CDR1 LNHDA and CDR2 SQIVND come from the germline V gene (reference sequence). CDR3 region: CASSVGLAGGDEQFF. The CDR3 coding sequence is TGTGCCAGTAGTGTAGGACTAGCGGGAGGGGATGAGCAGTTCTTC.

The chain has TRBV30 and TRBJ1-2; 8 bases match TRBD1. This CDR3 is built from 16 residues. The trim removed 4 bases at V and 2 bases at J, leaving 12 bases unmatched. CDR1 is GTSNPN, CDR2 SVGIG, per germline (reference sequence). As DNA, the CDR3 is TGTGCCTGGACCCAGGATTTTTGGACAGGGAACTATGGCTACACCTTC. Its protein product is CAWTQDFWTGNYGYTF.

The chain employs TRBV25-1 and TRBJ2-6; no firm D call. Trimming removed 1 base from V and 0 bases from J, with 4 bases in between. CDR1 and CDR2 (germline): MGHDK, SYGVNS. The CDR3 is 15 residues long. CDR3 coding DNA: TGTGCCAGCAGTGAATCCGGCTCTGGGGCCAACGTCCTGACTTTC. Protein: CASSESGSGANVLTF.

This chain links TRBV5-4 with TRBJ2-6, with D perhaps TRBD2 (6 bases). The CDR3 extends over 18 amino acids. Germline CDR1 SGHNT, CDR2 YYREEE (reference sequence). Trimming took off 3 bases at V and 0 bases at J, with 16 bases between the two ends. The CDR3 sequence: CASSWRASWGSGANVLTF. The DNA for the CDR3 is TGTGCCAGCAGCTGGAGGGCTAGCTGGGGCTCTGGGGCCAACGTCCTGACTTTC.

V usage is TRBV4-1 and J usage is TRBJ1-2, with D possibly TRBD1 on 5 matching bases. Per the germline V gene, CDR1 is MGHRA and CDR2 is YSYEKL. V lost 3 bases and J lost 2, with 19 bases in between. The CDR3 runs 17 residues. CDR3 sequence: CASSQVQGGTLNYGYTF. The CDR3 DNA is TGCGCCAGCAGCCAGGTTCAGGGCGGGACCTTGAACTATGGCTACACCTTC.

Here the CDR3 reads CASSYSSSEGYGYTF. The CDR3 nucleotides read TGTGCCAGCAGTTACTCGAGTTCAGAGGGCTATGGCTACACCTTC. The rearrangement joins TRBV6-5 to TRBJ1-2; D is ambiguous. Germline CDR1 MNHEY, CDR2 SVGAGI. V shed 0 bases and J shed 4 bases, with 12 bases lying between them. The CDR3 extends over 15 amino acids.

V is TRBV5-1 and J is TRBJ1-2; 8 nucleotides line up with TRBD1. The germline V gene encodes CDR1 SGHRS and CDR2 YFSETQ. The CDR3 is 18 amino acids. Losses at the gene ends were 0 bases for V and 0 bases for J; bases not matched to a gene: 10. The CDR3 sequence is CASSLDGTGSLSNYGYTF. The CDR3 DNA is TGCGCCAGCAGCTTGGATGGGACAGGATCCCTCTCTAACTATGGCTACACCTTC.

This rearrangement joins TRBV3-1 (or the pseudogene TRBV3-2) to TRBJ2-1; TRBD1 aligns across 7 bases. Germline values: CDR1 LGHDT, CDR2 YNNKEL (reference sequence). CDR3 length equals 13 residues. Trimming took 0 bases from V and 14 from J; bases not matched to a gene: 7. Here the CDR3 reads CASSQDNRDRKFF. DNA for the CDR3: TGTGCCAGCAGCCAAGATAATAGGGACAGAAAGTTCTTC.

V usage is TRBV14 and J usage is TRBJ1-1; D is unresolved. This CDR3 is built from 13 residues. V was shortened by 2 bases and J by 3 bases, with 7 bases between the two germline ends. Germline values: CDR1 SGHDN, CDR2 FVKESK. The CDR3 protein is CASSQSRDTEAFF. CDR3 nucleotides: TGTGCCAGCAGCCAAAGCCGGGACACTGAAGCTTTCTTT.

This chain uses TRBV5-4 with TRBJ2-7; 7 bases match TRBD2. The CDR3 covers 15 residues. J was trimmed by 2 bases and V by 2 bases; bases with no gene match: 7. From germline, CDR1 is SGHNT and CDR2 YYREEE (reference sequence). Written as DNA, the CDR3 is TGTGCCAGCAGCTTCGGCGGCGGGAGCCCCTACGAGCAGTACTTC. The encoded protein is CASSFGGGSPYEQYF.

The chain is built from TRBV12-5 and TRBJ2-3; TRBD1 might be the D (7 bases). CDR1 is LGHNT, CDR2 FRNRAP, per germline. The CDR3 loop spans 15 amino acids. Trimming left V 4 bases short and J 3 bases short, with 14 bases between. For the CDR3, the DNA is TGTGCTAGTGGTTCGGAGGGGGCTAGGACAGATACGCAGTATTTT. It translates to CASGSEGARTDTQYF. The full variable domain, completed using reference TRBV12-5 and TRBJ2-3, is DARVTQTPRHKVTEMGQEVTMRCQPILGHNTVFWYRQTMMQGLELLAYFRNRAPLDDSGMPKDRFSAEMPDATLATLKIQPSEPRDSAVYFCASGSEGARTDTQYFGPGTRLTVL.

This chain links TRBV5-1 with TRBJ1-5; 9 bases align to TRBD1. Germline CDR1 is SGHRS and CDR2 is YFSETQ. This CDR3 region has 15 residues. V lost 4 bases and J lost 3; bases outside the gene matches: 5. The CDR3 DNA reads as TGCGCCAGCAGCCCCGGACAGGGGCTCAATCAGCCCCAGCATTTT. The encoded protein is CASSPGQGLNQPQHF.

The rearrangement uses TRBV3-1 (or the pseudogene TRBV3-2) and TRBJ1-5; no definite D call. Germline-derived CDR1 and CDR2 are LGHDT and YNNKEL (reference sequence). Trimming stripped 6 bases from V and 6 bases from J, with 15 bases between. The CDR3 is 14 amino acids. CDR3 DNA: TGTGCCAGCAGTCTCAATACCGGGGTTCAGCCCCAGCATTTT. Translation: CASSLNTGVQPQHF.

The sample holds one count of this clone. J is TRBJ1-6 and V is TRBV9; maybe TRBD1 (5 bases). The CDR3 has 15 amino acids. Germline loops: CDR1 SGDLS, CDR2 YYNGEE. Trimming cost V 4 bases and J 7 bases, with 15 bases left between them. The CDR3 region has the DNA TGTGCCAGCAGCTCCCGCCCGACAGAAAATTCACCCCTCCACTTT. Residues: CASSSRPTENSPLHF. The variable domain in full, completed from reference TRBV9 and TRBJ1-6, reads DSGVTQTPKHLITATGQRVTLRCSPRSGDLSVYWYQQSLDQGLQFLIQYYNGEERAKGNILERFSAQQFPDLHSELNLSSLELGDSALYFCASSSRPTENSPLHFGNGTRLTVT.

The rearrangement uses TRBV5-1 and TRBJ2-2, with 7 bases aligning to TRBD2. After removal of 5 bases from V and 5 bases from J, the junction contained 9 bases not matched to a gene. The length of the CDR3 is 15 residues. Germline-derived CDR1 and CDR2 are SGHRS and YFSETQ. CDR3 protein: CASSSRARETGELFF. The DNA for the CDR3 is TGCGCCAGCAGTTCCAGGGCGCGGGAGACCGGGGAGCTGTTTTTT.

J is TRBJ1-3 and V is TRBV20-1, with 7 nucleotides matching TRBD1. This CDR3 is built from 18 residues. Germline trimming cut 3 bases from V and 0 bases from J; bases unmatched to any gene: 14. The germline V gene has CDR1 DFQATT and CDR2 SNEGSKA (reference sequence). The CDR3 reads CSASGRTGAPFSGNTIYF. As DNA, the CDR3 is TGCAGTGCTAGTGGACGGACAGGCGCGCCGTTCTCTGGAAACACCATATATTTT.